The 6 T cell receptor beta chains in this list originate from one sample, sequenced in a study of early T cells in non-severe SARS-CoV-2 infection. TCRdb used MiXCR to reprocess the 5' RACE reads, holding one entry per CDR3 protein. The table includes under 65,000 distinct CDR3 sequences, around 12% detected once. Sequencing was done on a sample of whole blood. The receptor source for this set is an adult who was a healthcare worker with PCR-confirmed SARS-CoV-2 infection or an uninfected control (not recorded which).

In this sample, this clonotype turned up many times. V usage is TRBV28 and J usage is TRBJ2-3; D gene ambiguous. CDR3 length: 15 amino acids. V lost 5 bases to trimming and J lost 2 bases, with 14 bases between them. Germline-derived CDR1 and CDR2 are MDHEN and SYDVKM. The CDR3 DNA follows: TGTGCCAGCAGTCGCGTTCGGACCTCCACAGATACGCAGTATTTT. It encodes CASSRVRTSTDTQYF.

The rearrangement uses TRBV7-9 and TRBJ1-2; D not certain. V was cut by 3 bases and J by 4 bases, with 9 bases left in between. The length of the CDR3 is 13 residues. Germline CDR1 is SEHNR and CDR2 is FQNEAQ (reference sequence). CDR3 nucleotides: TGTGCCAGCAGCTTGGGGTCACCCTATGGCTACACCTTC. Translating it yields CASSLGSPYGYTF.

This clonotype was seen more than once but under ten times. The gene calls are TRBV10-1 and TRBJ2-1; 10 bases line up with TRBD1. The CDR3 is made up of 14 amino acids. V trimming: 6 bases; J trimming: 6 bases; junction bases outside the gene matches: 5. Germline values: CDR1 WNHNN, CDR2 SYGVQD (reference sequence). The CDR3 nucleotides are TGCGCCAGCAGCCGGGACAGGGGAACCAATGAGCAGTTCTTC. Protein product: CASSRDRGTNEQFF.

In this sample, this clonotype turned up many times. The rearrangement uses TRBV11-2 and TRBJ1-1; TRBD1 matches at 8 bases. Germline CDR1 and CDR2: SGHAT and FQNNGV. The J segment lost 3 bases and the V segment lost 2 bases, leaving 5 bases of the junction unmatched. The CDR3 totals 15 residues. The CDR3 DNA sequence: TGTGCCAGCAGCTTACTAGGACAGGGTTACACTGAAGCTTTCTTT. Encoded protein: CASSLLGQGYTEAFF.

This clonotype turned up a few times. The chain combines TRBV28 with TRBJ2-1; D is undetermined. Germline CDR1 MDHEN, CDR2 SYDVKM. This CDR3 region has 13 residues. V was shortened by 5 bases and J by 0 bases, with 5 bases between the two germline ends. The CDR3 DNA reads TGTGCCAGCAGTCCACCCTCCTACAATGAGCAGTTCTTC. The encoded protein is CASSPPSYNEQFF.

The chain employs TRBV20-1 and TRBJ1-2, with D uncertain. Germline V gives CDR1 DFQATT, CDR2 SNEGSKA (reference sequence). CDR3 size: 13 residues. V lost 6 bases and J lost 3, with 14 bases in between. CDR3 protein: CSANREIYYGYTF. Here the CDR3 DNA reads TGCAGTGCAAACCGGGAGATTTACTATGGCTACACCTTC.